The TCR beta chain described here comes from a study of a mutant IDH1 vaccine in newly diagnosed glioma. About the research overall: Treated individuals were approximately 60% male and roughly 38% female, averaging 40.4 years of age. The study, taken as a whole, reports: The occurrence of vaccine-induced immune responses was seen in 93.3% of patients. Pseudoprogression apparently lacked any relation to changes in top peripheral T cell clonotypes.

Libraries were prepared by immunoSEQ multiplex PCR; TCRdb keeps only in-frame clonotypes and omits some of them. The table has around 30,000 clones, around 83% seen once; the top ten hold about 9.4%. The time point denotes: baseline, week 1 (first vaccination visit). The sample's treatment: pre-vaccination baseline after standard-of-care therapy. Newly diagnosed WHO grade 3 or 4 IDH1-mutant, ATRX-lost astrocytomas were identified in the donors. From germline, CDR1 is MDHEN and CDR2 SYDVKM. V gave up 7 bases and J gave up 2 bases, with 17 bases separating them. The CDR3 sequence is 15 residues long. Comments on this clone: Its specificity is unknown.

This clonotype originated in a man aged 50 to 60 with glioma. Some clones in this sample may be carry-over from other donors' samples. V is TRBV28 and J is TRBJ1-1, with TRBD1 as a possible D gene (5 bases). The sample was peripheral blood mononuclear cells (PBMCs), taken from a glioma patient treated with radiotherapy, temozolomide or both. For the CDR3, the DNA is TGTGCCAGCACCGCGGGCGGGACGGGTAACACTGAAGCTTTCTTT. It translates to CASTAGGTGNTEAFF.